What follows are 9 T cell receptor beta chains derived from one specimen sequenced in a study of blood T cell repertoires in COVID-19. Libraries were prepared by immunoSEQ multiplex PCR; TCRdb keeps only in-frame clonotypes and omits some of them. The sample lists about 62,000 clones; roughly nine tenths were seen once. Sequencing used peripheral blood. The receptor set was obtained from a woman aged 55-69 years with COVID-19, enrolled during active disease.

This chain uses TRBV5-4 with TRBJ1-1; weak D call: TRBD1 (6 bases). This CDR3 comprises 14 residues. V was trimmed by 3 bases and J by 2 bases, leaving 11 bases between them. Germline CDR1 and CDR2: SGHNT and YYREEE (reference sequence). The CDR3 is CASSSGQFNTEAFF. The CDR3 DNA reads TGTGCCAGCAGCTCTGGACAGTTCAACACTGAAGCTTTCTTT. Filled out from reference TRBV5-4 and TRBJ1-1, the complete variable domain reads ETGVTQSPTHLIKTRGQQVTLRCSSQSGHNTVSWYQQALGQGPQFIFQYYREEENGRGNFPPRFSGLQFPNYSSELNVNALELDDSALYLCASSSGQFNTEAFFGQGTRLTVV.

There are a few counts of this clone. The chain links TRBV29-1 to TRBJ1-1; a weak D match, TRBD1 (5 bases). This CDR3 region has 15 residues. CDR1 SQVTM and CDR2 ANQGSEA come from the germline V gene. Trimming left V 4 bases short and J 2 bases short, with 17 bases between. The CDR3 is CSVGSPGWDNTEAFF. CDR3 bases: TGCAGCGTTGGCTCCCCAGGGTGGGATAACACTGAAGCTTTCTTT. Variable domain in full (rest from reference TRBV29-1 and TRBJ1-1): SAVISQKPSRDICQRGTSLTIQCQVDSQVTMMFWYRQQPGQSLTLIATANQGSEATYESGFVIDKFPISRPNLTFSTLTVSNMSPEDSSIYLCSVGSPGWDNTEAFFGQGTRLTVV.

The chain combines TRBV28 with TRBJ2-1; 7 bases agree with TRBD1. With V trimmed by 2 bases and J by 10 bases, 5 bases remained unmatched. The germline V gene encodes CDR1 MDHEN and CDR2 SYDVKM. The CDR3 contains 13 residues. The CDR3 nucleotides are TGTGCCAGCAGTTTACAGGGACAGCCAGAGCAGTTCTTC. Its translation: CASSLQGQPEQFF.

The chain combines TRBV11-2 with TRBJ2-7, with TRBD1 matching 12 bases. Germline assignment: CDR1 SGHAT and CDR2 FQNNGV. The CDR3 totals 16 residues. V lost 0 bases to trimming and J lost 5 bases; unmatched junction nucleotides: 5. CDR3 in DNA: TGTGCCAGCAGCTTAGAGTTCGGGACAGGGGGCGACGAGCAGTACTTC. Translation gives CASSLEFGTGGDEQYF.

This sequence joins TRBV11-2 and TRBJ2-7; possible D gene TRBD2, 6 bases. Trimming took off 1 base at V and 2 bases at J, with 12 bases between the two ends. The CDR3 runs 15 residues. Germline V gene lookup returns CDR1 SGHAT and CDR2 FQNNGV. The CDR3: CASSLVGSGAYEQYF. The CDR3 nucleotides read TGTGCCAGCAGCTTAGTAGGTAGCGGTGCCTACGAGCAGTACTTC.

The chain couples TRBV19 to TRBJ1-1, with 9 bases lining up with TRBD1. The CDR3 consists of 18 residues. Per germline, CDR1 LNHDA and CDR2 SQIVND (reference sequence). V lost 3 bases, J lost 1 base, and 12 bases stayed unmatched. The CDR3, as DNA: TGTGCCAGTAGTATTTGGGACAGGGACGCCCGAGGGAACACTGAAGCTTTCTTT. Encoded protein: CASSIWDRDARGNTEAFF.

The rearrangement joins TRBV24-1 to TRBJ1-2; TRBD1 agrees at 10 bases. Germline V lookup: CDR1 KGHDR, CDR2 SFDVKD. CDR3 length equals 15 residues. Trimming took 5 bases from V and 6 from J; bases not matched to a gene: 8. CDR3 in amino acids: CATSVPGQGNDGYTF. CDR3 bases: TGTGCCACCAGTGTCCCGGGACAGGGGAACGATGGCTACACCTTC.

V usage is TRBV11-3 and J usage is TRBJ1-4, with TRBD1 identical over 9 bases. The trim removed 5 bases at V and 4 bases at J, leaving 5 bases unmatched. The CDR3 is 15 amino acids. Germline V gene sequence: CDR1 SGHNT, CDR2 YENEEA. CDR3 DNA sequence: TGTGCCAGCAGCCCCCGACAGGGGGGTAATGAAAAACTGTTTTTT. As protein: CASSPRQGGNEKLFF.

The rearrangement uses TRBV12-3 or TRBV12-4 and TRBJ2-5; 8 nucleotides align to TRBD1. There are 13 residues in the CDR3. Losses at the gene ends were 5 bases for V and 7 bases for J; bases not matched to a gene: 6. The CDR3 region has the DNA TGTGCCAGCAGTACAGGGGGTTTCGGGACCCAGTACTTC. Translating gives CASSTGGFGTQYF.